Listed below are T cell receptor beta chains from one sample, sequenced in a study of T-cell reconstitution after alpha-beta-depleted transplantation in children. TCRdb redid the calling of the PCR reads with MiXCR, one entry per CDR3 protein. The data contain about 580,000 distinct CDR3 sequences, 20% to 30% of them singletons. This sample comprised PBMCs, obtained before TCRalphabeta/CD19-depleted stem cell transplant. The receptors here all came from a boy younger than two with Wiskott-Aldrich syndrome, due to receive a stem cell transplant. The CDR3 runs from the conserved cysteine through the conserved F or W.

j_call v_call cdr3_aa
TRBJ1-5 TRBV18 CASSPGTGASNQPQHF
TRBJ2-7 TRBV10-3 CAISESSPIELLF
TRBJ2-1 TRBV10-3 CAIRATSGSNEQFF
TRBJ2-6 TRBV10-3 CAISGAGQGTSGANVLTF
TRBJ2-1 TRBV20-1 CSARGKRLSYNEQFF
TRBJ2-1 TRBV4-2 CASGVSGEYNEQFF
TRBJ2-1 TRBV7-3 CASSLDGWSYNEQFF
TRBJ2-1 TRBV20-1 CSAPGGRGSYNEQFF
TRBJ2-7 TRBV5-1 CASSLAIGTSGTYEQYF
TRBJ2-1 TRBV12-3/TRBV12-4 CASRPQLAGRINEQFF
TRBJ1-1 TRBV6-1 CASRRIQGNTEAFF
TRBJ2-3 TRBV5-1 CASSLLVGADTQYF
TRBJ2-1 TRBV12-3/TRBV12-4 CASTRSGQTYNEQFF
TRBJ1-2 TRBV21-1 CASSKHKGAGYGYTF
TRBJ2-3 TRBV5-1 CASSREAGADTQYF
TRBJ2-3 TRBV29-1 CSVGAADTQYF
TRBJ2-1 TRBV29-1 CSVQSGRSYNEQFF
TRBJ2-1 TRBV13 CASSRFPRGSYNEQFF
TRBJ2-7 TRBV6-1 CASHGSGNYEQYF
TRBJ2-1 TRBV9 CASSVASGSVYNEQFF
TRBJ1-1 TRBV5-5 CASSLRTARDTEAFF
TRBJ2-3 TRBV11-2 CASSLASGYTDTQYF
TRBJ2-7 TRBV5-6 CASKLAGGSSEQYF
TRBJ1-2 TRBV20-1 CSARGGPGSGGYTF
TRBJ2-3 TRBV10-3 CAIAELAVMPDTQYF